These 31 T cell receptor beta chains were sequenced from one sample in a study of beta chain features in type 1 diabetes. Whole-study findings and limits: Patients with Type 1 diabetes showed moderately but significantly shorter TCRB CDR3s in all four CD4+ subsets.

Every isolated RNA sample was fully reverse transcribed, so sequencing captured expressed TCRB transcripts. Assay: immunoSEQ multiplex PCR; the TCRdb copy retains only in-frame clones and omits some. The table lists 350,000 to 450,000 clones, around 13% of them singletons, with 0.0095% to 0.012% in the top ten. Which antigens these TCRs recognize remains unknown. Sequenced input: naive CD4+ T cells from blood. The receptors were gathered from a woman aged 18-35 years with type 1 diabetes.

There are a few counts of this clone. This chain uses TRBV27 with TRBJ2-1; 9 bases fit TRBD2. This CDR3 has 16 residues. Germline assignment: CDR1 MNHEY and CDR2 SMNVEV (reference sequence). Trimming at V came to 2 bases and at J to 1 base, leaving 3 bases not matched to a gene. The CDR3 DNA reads TGTGCCAGCAGTTTACTGCTAGCGGGGTCCTACAATGAGCAGTTCTTC. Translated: CASSLLLAGSYNEQFF.

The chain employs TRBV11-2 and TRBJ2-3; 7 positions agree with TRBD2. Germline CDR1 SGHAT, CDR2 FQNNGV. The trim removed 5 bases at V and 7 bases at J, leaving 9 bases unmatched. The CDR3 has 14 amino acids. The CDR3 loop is CASSAISGENTQYF. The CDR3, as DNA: TGTGCCAGCAGCGCCATCAGCGGGGAAAATACGCAGTATTTT.

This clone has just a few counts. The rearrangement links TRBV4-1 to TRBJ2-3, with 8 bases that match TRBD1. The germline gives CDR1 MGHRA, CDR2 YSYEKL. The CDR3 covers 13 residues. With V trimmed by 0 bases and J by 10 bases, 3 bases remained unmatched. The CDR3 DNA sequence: TGCGCCAGCAGCCAAGAACGGACAGGGCCGCAGTATTTT. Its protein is CASSQERTGPQYF.

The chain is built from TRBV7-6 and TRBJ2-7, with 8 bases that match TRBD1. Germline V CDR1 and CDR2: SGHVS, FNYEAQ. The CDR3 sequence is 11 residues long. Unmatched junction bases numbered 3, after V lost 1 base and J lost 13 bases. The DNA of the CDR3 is TGTGCCAGCAGCTTAGGGGGACAGGCCTACTTC. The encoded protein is CASSLGGQAYF.

The CDR3 reads CAIRGTGLAYEQYF. In DNA, the CDR3 is TGTGCCATCAGGGGGACAGGACTGGCCTACGAGCAGTACTTC. This chain uses TRBV10-3 with TRBJ2-7; 8 bases line up with TRBD1. Germline CDR1 reads ENHRY; CDR2 reads SYGVKD. The junction had 6 bases not matched to a gene; V was cut back by 6 bases and J by 2 bases. The CDR3 runs 14 residues.

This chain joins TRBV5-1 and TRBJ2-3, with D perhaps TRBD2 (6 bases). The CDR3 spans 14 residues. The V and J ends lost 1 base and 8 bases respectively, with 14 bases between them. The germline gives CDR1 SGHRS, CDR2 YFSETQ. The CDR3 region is CASSLTSPPVTQYF. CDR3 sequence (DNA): TGCGCCAGCAGCTTGACTAGCCCCCCGGTTACGCAGTATTTT. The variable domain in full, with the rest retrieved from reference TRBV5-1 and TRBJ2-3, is KAGVTQTPRYLIKTRGQQVTLSCSPISGHRSVSWYQQTPGQGLQFLFEYFSETQRNKGNFPGRFSGRQFSNSRSEMNVSTLELGDSALYLCASSLTSPPVTQYFGPGTRLTVL.

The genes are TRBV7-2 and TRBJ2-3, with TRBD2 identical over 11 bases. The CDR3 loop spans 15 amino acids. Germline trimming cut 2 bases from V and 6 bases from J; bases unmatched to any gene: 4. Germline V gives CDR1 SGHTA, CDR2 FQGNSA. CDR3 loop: CASSLRLAGSDTQYF. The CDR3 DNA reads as TGTGCCAGCAGCTTACGACTAGCGGGATCCGATACGCAGTATTTT.

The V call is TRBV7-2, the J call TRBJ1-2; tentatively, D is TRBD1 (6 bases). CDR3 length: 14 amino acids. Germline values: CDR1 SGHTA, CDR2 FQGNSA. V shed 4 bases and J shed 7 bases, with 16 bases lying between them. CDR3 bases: TGTGCCAGCAGCTCGCTAACAGGGATCGGTGGCTACACCTTC. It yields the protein CASSSLTGIGGYTF.

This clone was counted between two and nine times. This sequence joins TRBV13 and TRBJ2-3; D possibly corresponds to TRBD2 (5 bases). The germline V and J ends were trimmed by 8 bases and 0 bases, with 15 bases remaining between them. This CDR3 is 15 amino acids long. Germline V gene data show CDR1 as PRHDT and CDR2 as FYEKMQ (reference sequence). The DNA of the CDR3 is TGTGCCAGCCGGACGGAGCGGTTTAGCACAGATACGCAGTATTTT. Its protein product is CASRTERFSTDTQYF.

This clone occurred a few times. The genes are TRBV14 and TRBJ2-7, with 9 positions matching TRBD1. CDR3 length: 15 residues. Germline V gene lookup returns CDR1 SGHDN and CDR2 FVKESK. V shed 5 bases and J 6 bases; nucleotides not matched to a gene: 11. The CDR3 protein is CASSSLSGTGTEQYF. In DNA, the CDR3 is TGTGCCAGCAGCTCCCTATCCGGGACAGGGACCGAGCAGTACTTC.

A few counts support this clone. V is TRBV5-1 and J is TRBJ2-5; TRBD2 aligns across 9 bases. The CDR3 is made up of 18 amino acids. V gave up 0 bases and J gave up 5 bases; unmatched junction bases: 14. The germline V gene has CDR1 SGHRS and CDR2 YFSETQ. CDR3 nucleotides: TGCGCCAGCAGCTTGGGCCCCCGGGCGGGAGGGCCCCAGGAGACCCAGTACTTC. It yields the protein CASSLGPRAGGPQETQYF.

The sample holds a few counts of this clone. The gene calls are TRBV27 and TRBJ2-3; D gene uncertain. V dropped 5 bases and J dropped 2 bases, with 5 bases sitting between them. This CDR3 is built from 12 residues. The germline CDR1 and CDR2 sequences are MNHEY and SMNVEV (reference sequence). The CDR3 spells CASSPHTDTQYF. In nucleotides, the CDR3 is TGTGCCAGCAGTCCCCACACAGATACGCAGTATTTT.

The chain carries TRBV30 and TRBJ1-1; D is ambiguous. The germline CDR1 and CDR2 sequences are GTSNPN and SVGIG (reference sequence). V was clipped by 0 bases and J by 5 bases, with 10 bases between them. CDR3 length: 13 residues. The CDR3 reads CAWSVSEATEAFF. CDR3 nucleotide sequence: TGTGCCTGGAGTGTTTCAGAAGCGACTGAAGCTTTCTTT.

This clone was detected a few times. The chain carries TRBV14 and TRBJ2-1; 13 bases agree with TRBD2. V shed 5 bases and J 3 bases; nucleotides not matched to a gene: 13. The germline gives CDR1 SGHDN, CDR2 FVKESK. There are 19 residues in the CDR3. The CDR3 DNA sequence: TGTGCCAGCAGCTGGACCGGGACTAGCGGGGCCAGGATCTACAATGAGCAGTTCTTC. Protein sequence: CASSWTGTSGARIYNEQFF.

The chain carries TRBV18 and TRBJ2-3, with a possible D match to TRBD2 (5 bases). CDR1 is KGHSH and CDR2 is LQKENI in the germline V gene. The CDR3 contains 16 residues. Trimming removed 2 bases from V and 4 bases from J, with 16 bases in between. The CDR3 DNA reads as TGTGCCAGCTCACCATCTTCTACTAGATCTCCAGATACGCAGTATTTT. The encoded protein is CASSPSSTRSPDTQYF. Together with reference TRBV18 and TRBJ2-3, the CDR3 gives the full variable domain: NAGVMQNPRHLVRRRGQEARLRCSPMKGHSHVYWYRQLPEEGLKFMVYLQKENIIDESGMPKERFSAEFPKEGPSILRIQQVVRGDSAAYFCASSPSSTRSPDTQYFGPGTRLTVL.

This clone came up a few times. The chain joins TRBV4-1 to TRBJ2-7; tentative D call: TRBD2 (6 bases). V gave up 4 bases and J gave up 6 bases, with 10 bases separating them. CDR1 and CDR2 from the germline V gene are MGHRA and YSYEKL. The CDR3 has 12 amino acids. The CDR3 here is CASSRVGGEQYF. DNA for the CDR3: TGCGCCAGCAGCCGGGTGGGGGGCGAGCAGTACTTC.

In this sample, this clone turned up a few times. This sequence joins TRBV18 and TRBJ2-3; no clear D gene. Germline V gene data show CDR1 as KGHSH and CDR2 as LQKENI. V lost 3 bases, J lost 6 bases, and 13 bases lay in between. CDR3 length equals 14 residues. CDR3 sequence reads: CASSPSEKYDTQYF. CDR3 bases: TGTGCCAGCTCACCCTCGGAGAAGTATGATACGCAGTATTTT.

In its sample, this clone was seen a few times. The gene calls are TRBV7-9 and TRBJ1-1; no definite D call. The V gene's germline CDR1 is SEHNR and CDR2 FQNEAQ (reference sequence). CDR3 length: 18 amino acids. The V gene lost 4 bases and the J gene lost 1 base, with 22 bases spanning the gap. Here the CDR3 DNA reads TGTGCCAGCAGCTCCCCACTGACGGGTTCCCGGAAGAACACTGAAGCTTTCTTT. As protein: CASSSPLTGSRKNTEAFF.

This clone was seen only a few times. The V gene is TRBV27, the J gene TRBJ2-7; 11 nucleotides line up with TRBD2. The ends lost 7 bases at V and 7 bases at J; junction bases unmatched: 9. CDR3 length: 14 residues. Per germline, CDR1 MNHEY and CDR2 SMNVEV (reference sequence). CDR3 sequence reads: CASTAGTSGREQYF. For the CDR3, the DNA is TGTGCCAGCACTGCCGGGACTAGCGGTCGGGAGCAGTACTTC.

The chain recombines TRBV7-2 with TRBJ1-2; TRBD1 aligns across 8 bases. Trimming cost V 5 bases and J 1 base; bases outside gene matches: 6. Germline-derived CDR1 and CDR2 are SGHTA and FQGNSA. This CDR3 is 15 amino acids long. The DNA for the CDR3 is TGTGCCAGCAGCATTGACAGGGGAATTAACTATGGCTACACCTTC. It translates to CASSIDRGINYGYTF.

CDR3 nucleotide sequence: TGTGCCAGCAGCTTAGAGGTTTCGAGCACTGAAGCTTTCTTT. Amino acid sequence: CASSLEVSSTEAFF. This chain joins TRBV11-3 and TRBJ1-1; D gene unclear. The CDR3 spans 14 residues. Germline-derived CDR1 and CDR2 are SGHNT and YENEEA. V gave up 0 bases and J gave up 4 bases, with 9 bases separating them.

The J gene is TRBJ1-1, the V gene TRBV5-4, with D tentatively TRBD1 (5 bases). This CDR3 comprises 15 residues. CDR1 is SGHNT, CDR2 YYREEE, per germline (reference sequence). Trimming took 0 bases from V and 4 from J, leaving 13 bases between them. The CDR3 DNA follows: TGTGCCAGCAGCTTGGCGGGGGGAGGAAGCACTGAAGCTTTCTTT. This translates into CASSLAGGGSTEAFF.

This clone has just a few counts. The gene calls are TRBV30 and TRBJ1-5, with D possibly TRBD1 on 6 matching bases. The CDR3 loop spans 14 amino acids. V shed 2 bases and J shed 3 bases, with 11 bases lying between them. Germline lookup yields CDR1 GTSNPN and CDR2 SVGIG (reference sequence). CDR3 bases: TGTGCCTGGAGTCGTGGACAGCTCAATCAGCCCCAGCATTTT. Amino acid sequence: CAWSRGQLNQPQHF.

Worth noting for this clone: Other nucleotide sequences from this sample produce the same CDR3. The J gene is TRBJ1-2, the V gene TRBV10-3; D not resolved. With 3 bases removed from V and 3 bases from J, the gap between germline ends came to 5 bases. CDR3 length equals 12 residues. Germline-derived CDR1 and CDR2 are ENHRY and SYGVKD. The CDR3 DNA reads TGTGCCATCAGTGACCGGGACTATGGCTACACCTTC. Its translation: CAISDRDYGYTF.

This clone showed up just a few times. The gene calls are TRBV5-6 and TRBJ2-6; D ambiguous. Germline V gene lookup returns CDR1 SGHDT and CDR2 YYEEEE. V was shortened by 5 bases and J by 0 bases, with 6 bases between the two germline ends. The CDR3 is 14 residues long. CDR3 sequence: CASSPFSGANVLTF. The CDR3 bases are TGTGCCAGCAGTCCTTTCTCTGGGGCCAACGTCCTGACTTTC.

CDR3 sequence: CASSELLSPEAFF. As DNA, the CDR3 is TGTGCCAGCAGTGAATTATTGTCCCCTGAAGCTTTCTTT. The chain joins TRBV25-1 to TRBJ1-1, with D uncertain. The germline V and J ends were trimmed by 1 base and 6 bases, with 9 bases remaining between them. This CDR3 is built from 13 residues. Germline V CDR1 and CDR2: MGHDK, SYGVNS. Combining the CDR3 with reference TRBV25-1 and TRBJ1-1 gives the whole variable domain EADIYQTPRYLVIGTGKKITLECSQTMGHDKMYWYQQDPGMELHLIHYSYGVNSTEKGDLSSESTVSRIRTEHFPLTLESARPSHTSQYLCASSELLSPEAFFGQGTRLTVV.

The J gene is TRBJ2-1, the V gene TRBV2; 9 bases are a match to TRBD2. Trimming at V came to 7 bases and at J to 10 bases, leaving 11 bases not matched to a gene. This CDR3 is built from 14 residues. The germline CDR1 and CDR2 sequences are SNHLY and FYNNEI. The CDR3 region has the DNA TGTGCCAGCAAGGAGAGCGGGAGGACGGGAGAGCAGTTCTTC. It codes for CASKESGRTGEQFF. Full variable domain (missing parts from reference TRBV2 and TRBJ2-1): EPEVTQTPSHQVTQMGQEVILRCVPISNHLYFYWYRQILGQKVEFLVSFYNNEISEKSEIFDDQFSVERPDGSNFTLKIRSTKLEDSAMYFCASKESGRTGEQFFGPGTRLTVL.

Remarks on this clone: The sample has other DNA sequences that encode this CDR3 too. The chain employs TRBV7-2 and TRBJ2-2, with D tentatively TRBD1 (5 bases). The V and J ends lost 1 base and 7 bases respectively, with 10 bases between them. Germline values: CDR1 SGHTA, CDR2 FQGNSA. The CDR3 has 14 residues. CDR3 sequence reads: CASSLGQGIGELFF. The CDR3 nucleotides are TGTGCCAGCAGCTTAGGCCAGGGTATCGGGGAGCTGTTTTTT.

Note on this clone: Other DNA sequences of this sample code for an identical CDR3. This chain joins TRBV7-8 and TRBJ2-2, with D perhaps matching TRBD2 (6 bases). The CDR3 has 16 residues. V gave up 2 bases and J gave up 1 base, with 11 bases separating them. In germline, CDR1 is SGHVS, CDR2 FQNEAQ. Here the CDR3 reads CASSLRQAGNTGELFF. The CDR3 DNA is TGTGCCAGCAGCTTAAGGCAAGCGGGGAACACCGGGGAGCTGTTTTTT.

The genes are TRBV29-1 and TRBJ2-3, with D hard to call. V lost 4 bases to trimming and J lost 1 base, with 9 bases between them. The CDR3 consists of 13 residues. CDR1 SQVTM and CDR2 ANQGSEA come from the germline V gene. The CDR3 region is CSVVLAGTDTQYF. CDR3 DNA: TGCAGCGTTGTATTGGCAGGCACAGATACGCAGTATTTT.

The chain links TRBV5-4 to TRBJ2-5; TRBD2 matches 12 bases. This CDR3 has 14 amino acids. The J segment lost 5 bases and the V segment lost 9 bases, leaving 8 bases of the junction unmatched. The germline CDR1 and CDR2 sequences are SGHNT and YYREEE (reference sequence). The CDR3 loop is CAIRLAGEYETQYF. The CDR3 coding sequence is TGTGCCATTCGACTAGCGGGGGAGTATGAGACCCAGTACTTC.